This T cell receptor (beta chain) was observed in a study of beta chain features in type 1 diabetes. In the case of this clone: The antigen remains undetermined.

Study-wide results and caveats: PCR might pick shorter templates more often, in the same way for patients and controls. Type 1 diabetes patients had TCRB CDR3s that were shorter (moderately but significantly so) in all four CD4+ subsets. Researchers reported that naive, central memory and Treg TCRB repertoires appeared more similar in patients than in healthy donors.

Reverse transcription of all isolated RNA meant that expressed TCRB transcripts were sequenced. Naive, central memory and regulatory T cell samples yielded about 4 million reads on average. The table came from immunoSEQ multiplex PCR; TCRdb's copy has only in-frame clones and leaves some out. Among some 220,000 clones listed, roughly a tenth were seen once. This CDR3 spans 14 amino acids. Trimming cost V 3 bases and J 9 bases; bases outside gene matches: 5. Germline V gives CDR1 SGDLS, CDR2 YYNGEE. This receptor was identified in a man between 18 and 29 years old in good health. V and J are TRBV9 and TRBJ2-1; 11 nucleotides agree with TRBD2. The source material was central memory CD4+ T cells from blood. The CDR3 coding sequence is TGTGCCAGCAGCGCGGGACTAGCGGTCCTTGAGCAGTTCTTC. It is translated as CASSAGLAVLEQFF.